This TCR beta chain emerged from a study of patients and donors after allogeneic stem cell transplantation. This clonotype appeared a few times. The V segment lost 4 bases and the J segment 5 bases; nucleotides outside the gene matches: 4. Looked up from germline, CDR1 is SGHRS and CDR2 is YFSETQ. The CDR3 is 15 amino acids. TCRdb fed the RT-PCR reads into MiXCR, producing one record per CDR3 protein. The repertoire holds about a million distinct CDR3 sequences, with under 20% as singletons. The chain carries TRBV5-1 and TRBJ1-6; 9 bases are a match to TRBD1. This TCR was recovered from a human donor who was either an allogeneic HSCT recipient or a stem cell or donor lymphocyte infusion donor (not recorded which). It is not recorded whose cells these are; they may come from a transplant donor. The material sequenced was blood, either unsorted or a sorted T cell fraction (not recorded which). The CDR3 spells CASSEGQGHNSPLHF. The CDR3 bases are TGCGCCAGCAGCGAGGGACAGGGACATAATTCACCCCTCCACTTT.